This TCR beta chain comes out of a study of early T cells in non-severe SARS-CoV-2 infection. The CDR3 loop spans 17 amino acids. Germline V gives CDR1 SGHTA, CDR2 FQGTGA. J lost 1 base, V lost 5 bases, and 5 bases had no gene match. A single record per CDR3 protein comes from TCRdb applying MiXCR to the 5' RACE reads. The sample consists of tens of thousands of distinct CDR3 sequences, around 13% of them appearing once. This clonotype showed up just a few times. This chain joins TRBV7-3 and TRBJ2-3; 14 nucleotides line up with TRBD2. This sequence was found in an adult who was a healthcare worker with PCR-confirmed SARS-CoV-2 infection or an uninfected control (not recorded which). Sample: whole blood. In DNA, the CDR3 is TGTGCCAGCAGCGGAGGGACTAGCGGGGGTCGCACAGATACGCAGTATTTT. Its translation: CASSGGTSGGRTDTQYF. Complete variable domain (other parts from reference TRBV7-3 and TRBJ2-3): GAGVSQTPSNKVTEKGKYVELRCDPISGHTALYWYRQSLGQGPEFLIYFQGTGAADDSGLPNDRFFAVRPEGSVSTLKIQRTERGDSAVYLCASSGGTSGGRTDTQYFGPGTRLTVL.